The entry below gives a single T cell receptor (beta chain) sequence along with its context. Antigen: not known. The time point: cycle 4 day 1 (C4D1), after about 6 weeks of nivolumab. Every patient relapsed after autologous stem cell transplantation, and brentuximab vedotin exposure varied. The data were produced by immunoSEQ multiplex PCR, yet TCRdb's version contains in-frame clones alone and is incomplete. This table has roughly 49,000 clones, 90% appearing once. The sample originates from a study of PD-1 blockade in classical Hodgkin lymphoma. CDR1 and CDR2 (germline): SEHNR, FQNEAQ (reference sequence). This CDR3 contains 17 residues. V was trimmed by 1 base and J by 8 bases, leaving 20 bases between them. Study results and caveats: Whoever responded completely had baseline diversity much like that seen in newly diagnosed patients.

The chain is built from TRBV7-9 and TRBJ1-4; possibly TRBD1 for D (5 bases). Sample: peripheral blood mononuclear cells (PBMCs), taken before the fourth cycle of nivolumab. The TCR comes from a human donor with classical Hodgkin lymphoma. The CDR3 region is CASSLGTSGGTNEKLFF. In DNA, the CDR3 is TGTGCCAGCAGCTTAGGGACGTCCGGGGGAACGAACGAAAAACTGTTTTTT. Using reference TRBV7-9 and TRBJ1-4 for the parts outside the CDR3, the full variable domain is DTGVSQNPRHKITKRGQNVTFRCDPISEHNRLYWYRQTLGQGPEFLTYFQNEAQLEKSRLLSDRFSAERPKGSFSTLEIQRTEQGDSAMYLCASSLGTSGGTNEKLFFGSGTQLSVL.